This T cell receptor (beta chain) was sequenced for a study of OX40 agonist ivuxolimab in advanced cancers. Study overall: The patients' treatment was ivuxolimab, an agonistic anti-OX40 (CD134) antibody.

In the case of this clone: Its antigen is unknown.

Sequenced by immunoSEQ multiplex PCR; TCRdb stores in-frame clones only, minus some. This table has around 35,000 clones, roughly 80% appearing once. There are 14 residues in the CDR3. CDR1 and CDR2 (germline): SEHNR, FQNEAQ (reference sequence). Patients had blood sampled at baseline and again on cycle 4 day 1 and cycle 7 day 1. Findings of the study overall: Still undetermined is the antigen specificity of the expanded peripheral T cells. With doses of 0.1-3.0 mg/kg, partial responders showed among the lowest clonal expansion.

The TCR comes from an adult with an advanced solid tumor such as melanoma, head and neck, liver or kidney cancer. The material was CD4+ or CD8+ T cells sorted from blood, obtained in a trial of the OX40 agonist ivuxolimab. This chain joins TRBV7-9 and TRBJ2-5, with 9 bases lining up with TRBD1. The assigned J gene may be wrong: the sequence end matches TRBJ2-7 better. CDR3 amino acids: CASSSDRGSYEQYF. DNA for the CDR3: TGTGCCAGCAGCTCGGACAGGGGATCCTACGAGCAGTACTTC.